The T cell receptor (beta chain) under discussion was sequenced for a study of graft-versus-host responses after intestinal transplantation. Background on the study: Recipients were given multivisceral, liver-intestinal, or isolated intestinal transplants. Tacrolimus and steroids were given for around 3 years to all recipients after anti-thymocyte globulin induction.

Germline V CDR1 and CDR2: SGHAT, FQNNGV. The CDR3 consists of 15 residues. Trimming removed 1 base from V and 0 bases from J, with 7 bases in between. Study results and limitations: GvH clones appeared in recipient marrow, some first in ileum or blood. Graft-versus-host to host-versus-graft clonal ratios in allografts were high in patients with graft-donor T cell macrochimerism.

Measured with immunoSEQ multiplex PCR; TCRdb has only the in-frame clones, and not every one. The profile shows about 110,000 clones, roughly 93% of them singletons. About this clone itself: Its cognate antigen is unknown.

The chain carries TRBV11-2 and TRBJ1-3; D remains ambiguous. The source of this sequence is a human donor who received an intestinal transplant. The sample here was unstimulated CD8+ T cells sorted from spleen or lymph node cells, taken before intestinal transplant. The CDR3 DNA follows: TGTGCCAGCAGCTTAGTGCGAGGCTCTGGAAACACCATATATTTT. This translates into CASSLVRGSGNTIYF.